This entry concerns a single T cell receptor (beta chain). Its antigen is unidentified. One entry per CDR3 protein, called by TCRdb with MiXCR from the 5' RACE reads. The sample has a few hundred thousand distinct CDR3 sequences, around 20% seen once. CDR1 and CDR2 from the germline V gene are SGHNT and YENEEA. V dropped 3 bases and J dropped 3 bases, with 15 bases sitting between them. The CDR3 contains 16 residues. The sample belongs to a study of CD8 T cells in ankylosing spondylitis. Study-wide results and limits: Made up of 7 to 9 highly homologous variants, a TCR beta motif appeared characteristic of ankylosing spondylitis blood. Researchers report that disease-linked clones proved CD8+ and relatively rare in peripheral blood.

The sample consisted of blood, either unsorted or a sorted T cell fraction (not recorded which). This TCR was recovered from a male donor with ankylosing spondylitis. V usage is TRBV11-3 and J usage is TRBJ2-1; a possible D gene is TRBD2 (6 bases). In DNA, the CDR3 is TGTGCCAGCAGCTTCCACCCGGGAGTTGGCTACAATGAGCAGTTCTTC. Protein: CASSFHPGVGYNEQFF.